This T cell receptor beta chain was captured in a study of neurological immune-mediated disorders. The study's findings and limits: HTLV-1-associated myelopathy ranked highest for TCR clonal expansion and multiple sclerosis lowest, beneath healthy controls. Sharing of CDR3 amino acid sequences among expanded clones across subjects was absent, suggesting private repertoires in all groups.

From the 5' RACE reads, TCRdb called clonotypes with MiXCR, one entry per CDR3 protein. The table records tens of thousands of distinct CDR3 sequences, around 14% of them present only once. This clonotype was detected only a few times. Its antigen is undetermined. The origin of this receptor is a woman between 50 and 59 years old with HTLV-1-associated myelopathy (HAM/TSP). The sequencing input was PBMCs.

The CDR3 spells CASSLGPDTQYF. The CDR3 DNA reads TGTGCCAGCAGCTTAGGTCCAGATACGCAGTATTTT. V is TRBV7-6 and J is TRBJ2-3; D call uncertain. The germline gives CDR1 SGHVS, CDR2 FNYEAQ. Trimming pared 1 base from V and 4 bases from J, leaving 3 bases between. This CDR3 comprises 12 residues.